This T cell receptor beta chain was captured in a study of PD-1 blockade in classical Hodgkin lymphoma. TCRdb keeps only in-frame clones here, not all; method: immunoSEQ multiplex PCR. The sample lists over 50,000 clones; about 85% were seen once. From germline, CDR1 is SEHNR and CDR2 FQNEAQ (reference sequence). The CDR3 has 13 residues. Trimming stripped 4 bases from V and 8 bases from J, with 9 bases between. Time point: cycle 4 day 1 (C4D1), after about 6 weeks of nivolumab. No patient escaped relapse after autologous stem cell transplantation, and brentuximab vedotin exposure varied. This sample comprised peripheral blood mononuclear cells (PBMCs), obtained before the fourth cycle of nivolumab. The receptor comes from a human donor with classical Hodgkin lymphoma. V and J are TRBV7-9 and TRBJ1-6; D call uncertain. CDR3 loop: CASSSPPYSPLHF. Written as DNA, the CDR3 is TGTGCCAGCAGCTCCCCCCCCTATTCACCCCTCCACTTT.